This entry lists 10 T cell receptor beta chains sequenced from one sample in a study of cytomegalovirus exposure and HLA in healthy donors (dated by TCRdb to about 2017). Libraries were made using the immunoSEQ multiplex PCR assay. The immuneACCESS repertoire file appears here via TCRdb, limited to in-frame rearrangements. These files lack a portion of the clones; in checked studies, under half of the deficit traces to unresolved V genes, and the cause of the others is not known. Present in this sample are around 120,000 clones, roughly 90% of which were seen just once. The ten largest clones add up to about 1.9% of the sample. Sequencing used PBMCs. These receptors were obtained from a woman younger than 30 in good health and CMV-seronegative.

This chain uses TRBV6-4 with TRBJ2-2; D is unclear. Germline lookup yields CDR1 MRHNA and CDR2 SNTAGT. This CDR3 has 14 residues. Trimming took off 3 bases at V and 0 bases at J, with 5 bases between the two ends. The DNA of the CDR3 is TGTGCCAGCAGTGAACAGCCGAACACCGGGGAGCTGTTTTTT. Protein sequence: CASSEQPNTGELFF.

The chain couples TRBV2 to TRBJ1-1; TRBD1 aligns across 11 bases. Trimming at V came to 6 bases and at J to 0 bases, leaving 12 bases not matched to a gene. The CDR3 totals 18 residues. The germline gives CDR1 SNHLY, CDR2 FYNNEI. CDR3 sequence (DNA): TGTGCCAGCAGCGGAGACAGGGACAGGGGGGTTATGAACACTGAAGCTTTCTTT. This sequence encodes CASSGDRDRGVMNTEAFF.

As for this clone: The sample has other DNA sequences that encode this CDR3 too. The genes are TRBV9 and TRBJ2-7; D possibly corresponds to TRBD2 (6 bases). Trimming left V 2 bases short and J 6 bases short, with 15 bases between. The V gene's germline CDR1 is SGDLS and CDR2 YYNGEE. CDR3 length: 14 amino acids. The CDR3 is CASSVGGLASEQYF. The DNA of the CDR3 is TGTGCCAGCAGCGTCGGTGGCCTAGCGTCCGAGCAGTACTTC.

The chain links TRBV7-2 to TRBJ2-7; D might be TRBD1 (6 bases). CDR1 SGHTA and CDR2 FQGNSA come from the germline V gene. The germline V and J ends were trimmed by 0 bases and 4 bases, with 13 bases remaining between them. This CDR3 is built from 15 residues. The chain's CDR3 is CASSLAAGVGYEQYF. CDR3 sequence (DNA): TGTGCCAGCAGCTTAGCGGCAGGGGTGGGATACGAGCAGTACTTC.

V and J are TRBV5-1 and TRBJ2-3; TRBD1 might be the D (6 bases). Deletions cut 2 bases from V and 0 bases from J, with 10 bases between. The CDR3 has 15 amino acids. CDR1 is SGHRS, CDR2 YFSETQ, per germline. CDR3 DNA: TGCGCCAGCAGCTTAGCGACAGGTAGCACAGATACGCAGTATTTT. Protein: CASSLATGSTDTQYF.

The J gene is TRBJ2-1, the V gene TRBV19, with D maybe TRBD1 (6 bases). This CDR3 region has 19 residues. Trimming pared 5 bases from V and 5 bases from J, leaving 28 bases between. Germline V gene sequence: CDR1 LNHDA, CDR2 SQIVND (reference sequence). For the CDR3, the DNA is TGTGCCAGTAGTCCACAGGGACAAACCCATAAGAGAGGGGACAATGAGCAGTTCTTC. Translation: CASSPQGQTHKRGDNEQFF.

The chain joins TRBV7-9 to TRBJ2-3, with D perhaps TRBD1 (5 bases). V was cut by 5 bases and J by 2 bases, with 8 bases left in between. CDR1 SEHNR and CDR2 FQNEAQ come from the germline V gene (reference sequence). The length of the CDR3 is 13 residues. CDR3 coding DNA: TGTGCCAGCAGCCAGGACAACACAGATACGCAGTATTTT. It is translated as CASSQDNTDTQYF.

The chain is built from TRBV15 and TRBJ1-4, with D unclear. The germline V gene encodes CDR1 LNHNV and CDR2 YYDKDF (reference sequence). This CDR3 comprises 15 residues. The ends were cut back, 0 bases at V and 7 bases at J, with 12 bases in the middle. The CDR3 DNA sequence: TGTGCCACCAGCAGAGAGGGGAGGCTCGCTGAAAAACTGTTTTTT. Translated: CATSREGRLAEKLFF.

This clone has more than one count but fewer than ten. The CDR3 protein is CASSETAGGLTGELFF. In nucleotides, the CDR3 is TGTGCCAGCAGTGAGACAGCGGGAGGGCTGACCGGGGAGCTGTTTTTT. The chain recombines TRBV6-4 with TRBJ2-2, with 10 nucleotides matching TRBD2. Germline assignment: CDR1 MRHNA and CDR2 SNTAGT. V shed 3 bases, J shed 5 bases, and the junction held 6 bases outside the gene matches. This CDR3 region has 16 residues.

The chain joins TRBV6-6 to TRBJ1-4, with 8 bases fitting TRBD1. The V gene end was trimmed by 2 bases and the J gene end by 12 bases; junction bases not matched to a gene: 14. There are 16 residues in the CDR3. Germline assignment: CDR1 MNHNY and CDR2 SVGAGI (reference sequence). Here the CDR3 reads CASSYLQGAVWQELFF. The CDR3 DNA reads TGTGCCAGCAGTTACCTGCAGGGGGCCGTGTGGCAAGAACTGTTTTTT.